This paragraph covers one TCR beta chain sequence. The antigen is not known. Trimming took 3 bases from V and 0 from J; bases not matched to a gene: 5. This CDR3 is built from 15 residues. The germline V gene encodes CDR1 SGDLS and CDR2 YYNGEE. Per donor, one heparinised blood draw averaged around 120 mL. CD45RO/CCR7/CD25/CD127/CD95/CD27 staining was used to isolate CD4+ naive, central memory, regulatory and stem cell-like memory cells by sorting. Investigators reverse transcribed all isolated RNA, so they sequenced expressed TCRB transcripts. About 4 million reads was the average for naive, central memory and regulatory T cell samples. Produced via immunoSEQ multiplex PCR; TCRdb's table is partial and in-frame only. This table has over 600,000 clones, 9.5% to 15% appearing once. This sample stems from a study of beta chain features in type 1 diabetes. Study-wide points: For Type 1 diabetes patients, all four CD4+ subsets carried TCRB CDR3s that were moderately but significantly shorter. In these data, an HLA type influence on TCRB rearrangement remained unresolved.

Sequenced sample: naive CD4+ T cells from blood. This chain uses TRBV9 with TRBJ1-2; TRBD1 aligns across 7 bases. The origin of this receptor is a man in his thirties or forties with type 1 diabetes. As DNA, the CDR3 is TGTGCCAGCAGCGGACAGGGAAATACTAACTATGGCTACACCTTC. This translates into CASSGQGNTNYGYTF.